This TCR beta chain was captured by sequencing in a study of T cell responses to AZD1222 COVID-19 vaccine. Study-wide findings and caveats: Baseline serostatus was positive in only a handful of AZD1222 recipients.

With 0 bases removed from V and 5 bases from J, the gap between germline ends came to 10 bases. CDR3 size: 15 residues. Looked up from germline, CDR1 is MNHEY and CDR2 is SVGEGT. The assay was immunoSEQ multiplex PCR, and TCRdb's table has in-frame clones only and misses some. The table lists roughly 150,000 clones, about 91% of them singletons. About this clone: Its specificity is not known.

The TCR was taken from an adult in good health. The chain uses TRBV6-2 or TRBV6-3 and TRBJ1-4; unclear D gene. Sequencing was performed on peripheral blood, taken on day 0 of MenACWY control vaccination. This chain's CDR3 is CASSYSPGTNEKLFF. The CDR3 DNA follows: TGTGCCAGCAGTTACTCCCCGGGAACGAATGAAAAACTGTTTTTT.